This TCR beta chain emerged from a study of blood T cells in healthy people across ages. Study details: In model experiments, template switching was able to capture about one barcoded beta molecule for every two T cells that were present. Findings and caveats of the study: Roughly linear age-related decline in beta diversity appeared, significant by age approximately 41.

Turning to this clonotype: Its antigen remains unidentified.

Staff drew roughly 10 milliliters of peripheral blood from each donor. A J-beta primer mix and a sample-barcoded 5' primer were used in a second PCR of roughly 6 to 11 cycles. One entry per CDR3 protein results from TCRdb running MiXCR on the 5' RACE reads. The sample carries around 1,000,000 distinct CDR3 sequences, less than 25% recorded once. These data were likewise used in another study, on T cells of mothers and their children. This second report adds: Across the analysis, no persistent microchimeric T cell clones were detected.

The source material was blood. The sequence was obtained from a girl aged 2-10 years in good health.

The CDR3 loop is CASSIGGIPRNEQYF. In DNA form, the CDR3 reads TGTGCCAGTAGTATTGGAGGTATTCCGAGGAACGAGCAGTACTTC. J is TRBJ2-7 and V is TRBV19; tentatively, D is TRBD2 (5 bases). This CDR3 is 15 amino acids long. Germline lookup yields CDR1 LNHDA and CDR2 SQIVND (reference sequence). V dropped 3 bases and J dropped 5 bases, with 17 bases sitting between them.